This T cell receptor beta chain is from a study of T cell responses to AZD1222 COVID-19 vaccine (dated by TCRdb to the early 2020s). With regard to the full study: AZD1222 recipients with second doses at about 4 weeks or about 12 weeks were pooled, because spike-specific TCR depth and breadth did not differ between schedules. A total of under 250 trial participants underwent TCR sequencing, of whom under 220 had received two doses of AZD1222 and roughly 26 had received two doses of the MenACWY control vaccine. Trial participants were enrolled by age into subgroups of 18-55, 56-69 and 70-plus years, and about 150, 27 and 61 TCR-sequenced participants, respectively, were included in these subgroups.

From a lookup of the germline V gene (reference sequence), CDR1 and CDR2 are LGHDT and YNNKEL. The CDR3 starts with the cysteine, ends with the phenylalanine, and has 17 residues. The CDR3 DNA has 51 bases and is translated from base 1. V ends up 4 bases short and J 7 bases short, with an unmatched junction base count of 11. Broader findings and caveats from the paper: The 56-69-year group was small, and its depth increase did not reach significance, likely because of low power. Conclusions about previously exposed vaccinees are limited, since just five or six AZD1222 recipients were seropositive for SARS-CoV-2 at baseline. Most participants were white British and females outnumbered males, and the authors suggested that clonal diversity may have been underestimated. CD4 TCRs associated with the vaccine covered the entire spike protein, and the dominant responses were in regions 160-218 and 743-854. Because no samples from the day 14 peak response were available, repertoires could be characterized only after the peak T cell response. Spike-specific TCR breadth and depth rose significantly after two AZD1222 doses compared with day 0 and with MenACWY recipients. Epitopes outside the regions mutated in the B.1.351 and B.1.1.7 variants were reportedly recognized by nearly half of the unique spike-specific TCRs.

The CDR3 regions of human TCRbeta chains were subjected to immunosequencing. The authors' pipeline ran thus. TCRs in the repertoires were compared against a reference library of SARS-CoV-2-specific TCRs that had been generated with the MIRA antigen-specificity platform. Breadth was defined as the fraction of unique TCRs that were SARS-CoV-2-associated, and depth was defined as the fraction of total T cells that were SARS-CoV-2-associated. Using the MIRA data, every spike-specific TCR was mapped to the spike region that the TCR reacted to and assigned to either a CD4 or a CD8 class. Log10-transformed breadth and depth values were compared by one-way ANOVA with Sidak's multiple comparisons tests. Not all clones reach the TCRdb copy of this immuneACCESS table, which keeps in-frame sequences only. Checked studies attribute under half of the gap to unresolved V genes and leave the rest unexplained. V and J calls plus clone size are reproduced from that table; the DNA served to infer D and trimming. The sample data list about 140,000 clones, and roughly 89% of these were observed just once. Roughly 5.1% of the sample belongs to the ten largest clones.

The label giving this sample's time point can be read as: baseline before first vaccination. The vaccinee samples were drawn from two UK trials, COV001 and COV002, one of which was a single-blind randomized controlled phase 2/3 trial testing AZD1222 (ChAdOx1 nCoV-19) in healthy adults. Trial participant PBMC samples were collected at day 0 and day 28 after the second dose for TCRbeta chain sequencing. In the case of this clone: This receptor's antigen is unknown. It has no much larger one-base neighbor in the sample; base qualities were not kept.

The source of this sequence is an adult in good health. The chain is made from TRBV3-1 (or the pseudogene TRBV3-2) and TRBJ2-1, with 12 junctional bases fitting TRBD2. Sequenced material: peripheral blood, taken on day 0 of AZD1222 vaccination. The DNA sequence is TGTGCCAGCAGCCGAGACCTAGCGGGAGGGCCGTTTAATGAGCAGTTCTTC. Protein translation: CASSRDLAGGPFNEQFF.